Here is one TCR beta chain with its context. Its antigen is not identified. TCRdb's copy holds only in-frame clones and misses some; the assay was immunoSEQ multiplex PCR. The sample includes 150,000 or so clones, 85% to 95% of them seen just once. These data belong to a study of T cell responses to AZD1222 COVID-19 vaccine. For the study at large: Pooling of second doses given at about 4 or about 12 weeks was done. Study-level points and caveats: Increases in Spike-specific TCR breadth and depth were seen after two AZD1222 doses. The donor cohort was predominantly white British with a female majority, and clonal diversity may have been underestimated. Among those given AZD1222, only five to seven were seropositive at baseline.

The sample in question was peripheral blood, obtained on day 0 of AZD1222 vaccination. The sequence was obtained from an adult in good health.

The CDR3 protein is CASRGWGPQETQYF. DNA for the CDR3: TGCGCCAGCAGGGGGTGGGGACCACAAGAGACCCAGTACTTC. This chain connects TRBV10-2 to TRBJ2-5, with D perhaps given as TRBD1 or TRBD2 (5 bases each). Germline loops: CDR1 WSHSY, CDR2 SAAADI. V was pared by 6 bases and J by 2 bases, with 13 bases between. CDR3 length: 14 amino acids.